This T cell receptor beta chain was captured in a study of OX40 agonist ivuxolimab in advanced cancers. For the wider study: Ivuxolimab was an agonistic, fully human IgG2 monoclonal antibody directed against OX40 (CD134), a costimulatory receptor. Intravenous ivuxolimab was administered to patients every 2 weeks at six dose levels: 0.01, 0.1, 0.3, 1.5, 3 and 10 mg/kg. Of the 52 patients in dose escalation, about 20 had hepatocellular carcinoma, some 15 had melanoma, 9 had renal cell carcinoma and 9 had head and neck cancer. In the dose-escalation cohort, 82.7% of patients were male, and the mean age was roughly 60 years, with a range of about 23 to 90. Patients were allowed to have had prior anti-PD-1, anti-PD-L1 or anti-CTLA-4 therapy, and around 40% of the dose-escalation patients had previously received checkpoint inhibitors. Three dose-escalation patients achieved partial responses, one with hepatocellular carcinoma and two with cutaneous melanoma. The purpose of peripheral TCRbeta sequencing was to test whether ivuxolimab changed TCR sequence diversity and led to clonal T-cell expansion. The monotherapy dose-escalation portion (N ≈ 50 patients) of the phase I ivuxolimab trial is reported in the paper.

A note on this clone: The target of this receptor is not known. It has no much larger one-base neighbor in the sample; base qualities were not kept.

To sequence the TCRbeta CDR3 region, genomic DNA was isolated from the sorted cells. The immunoSEQ Assay was used for sequencing of TCRbeta CDR3 regions. TCRdb carries this immuneACCESS record with in-frame sequences only. Its versions omit some clonotypes, under half of them owing to an unresolved V gene in the studies checked, with the rest unexplained. The table for this sample lists around 94,000 clones; roughly nine tenths of them were counted only once. The ten most abundant clones make up around 3.5% of the sample. General study outcomes and caveats: Low levels of normalized T-cell clonal expansion were also seen in some patients who did not respond. Which antigens the clonally expanded peripheral T cells were specific for was not determined. Clonal expansion of both CD4+ and CD8+ blood T cells was observed from baseline to week 6 at doses 0.1 to 3.0 mg/kg. Partial responders in the 0.1-3.0 mg/kg groups had among the lowest normalized peripheral clonal expansion, especially among CD8+ T cells. After ivuxolimab, expanded clones were on average more numerous among CD8+ T cells than among CD4+ T cells.

From the germline V gene, CDR1 is WSHSY and CDR2 is SAAADI. Ends trimmed: V by 7 bases, J by 1 base; bases unmatched to a gene: 4. The CDR3 covers 14 residues, taking in both the cysteine and the phenylalanine. The read is trimmed to its CDR3 DNA, 42 bases read in frame from base 1. The trial excluded patients who had a history of autoimmune disease or who were on systemic immunosuppression. Peripheral blood for TCR sequencing was collected from all dose cohorts at baseline, on cycle 4 day 1, and on cycle 7 day 1. Samples were obtained from an open-label, multicenter, first-in-human phase I dose-escalation trial of ivuxolimab. Adults with locally advanced or metastatic melanoma, renal cell, hepatocellular, or head and neck squamous cell carcinoma were enrolled in the trial. Before TCR sequencing, CD4+ T cells and CD8+ T cells from peripheral blood were sorted into separate populations.

Recombination connected TRBV10-2 to TRBJ2-5, with 9 junctional bases fitting TRBD2. The sequence was collected from an adult with an advanced solid tumor such as melanoma, head and neck, liver or kidney cancer. Source: CD4+ or CD8+ T cells sorted from blood, taken in a trial of the OX40 agonist ivuxolimab. The CDR3 reads CASKKRGAQETQYF. The DNA reads as follows: TGCGCCAGCAAAAAGCGGGGGGCCCAAGAGACCCAGTACTTC.